The next 5 T cell receptor beta chains were all read from a single sample in a study of T cells in women clearing cervical HPV infection. Using immunoSEQ multiplex PCR, the repertoire was profiled, and TCRdb retains in-frame clones only, with some absent. This table holds tens of thousands of clones. Sequencing input: blood buffy coat. These receptors were collected from a woman between 18 and 75 years old with a cervical HPV16 infection that either progressed to CIN3+ or cleared (not recorded which).

As concerns this clone: The read falls 3 residues short of the CDR3 end, and the missing part is taken from the germline J gene. The chain recombines TRBV5-1 with TRBJ2-1, with D possibly TRBD1 on 5 matching bases. The V end was cut by 0 bases, the J end by 8 bases, with 12 bases between. The CDR3 sequence is 14 residues long. Germline V lookup: CDR1 SGHRS, CDR2 YFSETQ. The CDR3 loop is CASSLGREFDEQFF. CDR3 DNA (partial): TGCGCCAGCAGCTTGGGCAGGGAATTTGATGAG.

About this clone itself: The CDR3 end is not reached by the read, which stops 3 residues before it; the germline J gene fills it in. The gene calls are TRBV7-8 and TRBJ1-2, with 9 bases lining up with TRBD1. The CDR3 has 14 residues. The V gene's germline CDR1 is SGHVS and CDR2 FQNEAQ. Trimming cost V 5 bases and J 7 bases; bases outside gene matches: 8. The CDR3 bases that were read are TGTGCCAGCAGCCATAACGACAGGGGGTTTGGC. The encoded protein is CASSHNDRGFG. The whole CDR3 region reads CASSHNDRGFGYTF.

This CDR3 reads CASSLGQINQPQHF. The sequenced part of the CDR3 DNA is TGTGCCAGCAGCTTGGGACAGATAAATCAGCCC. The chain carries TRBV5-5 and TRBJ1-5; possible D gene TRBD1, 5 bases. The missing CDR3 end, 3 residues past where the read stops, is filled in from the germline J gene. V lost 0 bases to trimming and J lost 4 bases, with 8 bases between them. The CDR3 runs 14 residues. Looked up from germline, CDR1 is SGHKS and CDR2 is YYEKEE (reference sequence). The full variable domain, with the rest looked up from reference TRBV5-5 and TRBJ1-5, is DAGVTQSPTHLIKTRGQQVTLRCSPISGHKSVSWYQQVLGQGPQFIFQYYEKEERGRGNFPDRFSARQFPNYSSELNVNALLLGDSALYLCASSLGQINQPQHFGDGTRLSIL.

A word on this clone: The read falls 3 residues short of the CDR3 end, and the missing part is taken from the germline J gene. The chain joins TRBV6-2 or TRBV6-3 to TRBJ2-7; the match to TRBD2 covers 8 bases. The CDR3 consists of 15 residues. Trimming cost V 0 bases and J 5 bases; bases outside gene matches: 6. Germline assignment: CDR1 MNHEY and CDR2 SVGEGT. The covered CDR3 bases are TGTGCCAGCAGTTACTCGATTGGGACTAGTGACGAG. As protein: CASSYSIGTSDE. In full, the CDR3 reads CASSYSIGTSDEQYF.

Points on this clone: The read gets to within 3 residues of the CDR3 end, and the germline J gene fills in the rest. The chain employs TRBV7-9 and TRBJ1-1; D perhaps matches TRBD1 (5 bases). The germline CDR1 and CDR2 sequences are SEHNR and FQNEAQ (reference sequence). V shed 6 bases and J shed 1 base, with 15 bases lying between them. The CDR3 extends over 15 amino acids. The sequenced part of the CDR3 DNA is TGTGCCAGCAGGGGAACACGGGGGGGGAACACTGAA. As protein: CASRGTRGGNTE. The whole CDR3 sequence is CASRGTRGGNTEAFF.